These 14 T cell receptor beta chains share one sample of origin, sequenced in a study of T-cell reconstitution after alpha-beta-depleted transplantation in children. This sample's TCRbeta library carried unique molecular identifier barcodes. TCRdb used MiXCR to reprocess the PCR reads, holding one entry per CDR3 protein. Among some 500,000 distinct CDR3 sequences listed, approximately 16% were seen once. The sample in question was PBMCs from the stem cell graft donor, obtained from the stem cell graft. The source is a human donor who donated a stem cell graft to a child with acute lymphoblastic leukemia.

The sample holds many counts of this clonotype. The J gene is TRBJ1-1, the V gene TRBV5-1, with D maybe TRBD1 (6 bases). The V gene's germline CDR1 is SGHRS and CDR2 YFSETQ. The V gene lost 4 bases and the J gene lost 0 bases, with 10 bases spanning the gap. This CDR3 spans 14 amino acids. The CDR3, as DNA: TGCGCCAGCAGCGAACAGGGCCTGAACACTGAAGCTTTCTTT. Translating it yields CASSEQGLNTEAFF.

This rearrangement joins TRBV4-2 to TRBJ2-1; D may correspond to TRBD1 or TRBD2 (5 bases each). Trimming removed 2 bases from V and 11 bases from J, with 16 bases in between. Germline values: CDR1 LGHNA, CDR2 YNFKEQ. This CDR3 is 14 amino acids long. CDR3 in DNA: TGTGCCAGCAGCCAACCCCACCGGGACCCCAAGCAGTTCTTC. As protein: CASSQPHRDPKQFF.

This clonotype was counted only a few times. The V and J genes are TRBV20-1 and TRBJ2-2; D is undetermined. CDR3 length: 12 amino acids. Trimming removed 6 bases at V and 2 bases at J, with 7 bases between. The V gene's germline CDR1 is DFQATT and CDR2 SNEGSKA (reference sequence). The CDR3 coding sequence is TGCAGTGCGGACGGAAACACCGGGGAGCTGTTTTTT. It specifies CSADGNTGELFF.

This clonotype was found a few times. The chain employs TRBV6-2 or TRBV6-3 and TRBJ2-5, with TRBD2 matching 7 bases. This CDR3 is 14 amino acids long. Germline V gene data show CDR1 as MNHEY and CDR2 as SVGEGT. Trimming cost V 5 bases and J 3 bases; bases outside gene matches: 6. This CDR3 reads CASSPSGTKETQYF. In nucleotides, the CDR3 is TGTGCCAGCAGTCCATCCGGGACTAAAGAGACCCAGTACTTC.

This clonotype was seen only a few times. V gene TRBV27 combines with J gene TRBJ1-2; no reliable D call. CDR3 size: 13 residues. Deletions cut 2 bases from V and 3 bases from J, with 7 bases between. Germline CDR1 MNHEY, CDR2 SMNVEV (reference sequence). The CDR3 nucleotides read TGTGCCAGCAGTTTAGCTCCCTACTATGGCTACACCTTC. As protein: CASSLAPYYGYTF.

The sample holds a few counts of this clonotype. This chain uses TRBV6-1 with TRBJ1-1; TRBD1 matches at 9 bases. The CDR3 has 17 residues. The germline CDR1 and CDR2 sequences are MNHNS and SASEGT. Unmatched junction bases numbered 17, after V lost 6 bases and J lost 6 bases. CDR3 DNA sequence: TGTGCCAGCAGCCAGGGACAGGGTACGATCGCCTCCTCTGAAGCTTTCTTT. Amino acid sequence: CASSQGQGTIASSEAFF.

This clonotype was seen more than once but under ten times. The chain couples TRBV6-6 to TRBJ2-4; tentative D call: TRBD1 (5 bases). CDR1 is MNHNY, CDR2 SVGAGI, per germline (reference sequence). The CDR3 length is 13 residues. V was cut by 6 bases and J by 6 bases, with 12 bases left in between. The CDR3 nucleotides are TGTGCCAGCAGGCCAGGGTCAACAAACATTCAGTACTTC. As protein: CASRPGSTNIQYF.

This clonotype came up a few times. Here the CDR3 DNA reads TGCAGTGCTGGCACCTCCCGGGTAGCGGGAGCCCTTGAGCAGTACTTC. It codes for CSAGTSRVAGALEQYF. V is TRBV20-1 and J is TRBJ2-7; 9 nucleotides line up with TRBD2. The germline V gene has CDR1 DFQATT and CDR2 SNEGSKA (reference sequence). This CDR3 has 16 amino acids. V was clipped by 5 bases and J by 7 bases; unmatched bases: 18.

V is TRBV2 and J is TRBJ2-1; 12 nucleotides agree with TRBD2. CDR1 and CDR2 (germline): SNHLY, FYNNEI. Losses at the gene ends were 2 bases for V and 7 bases for J; bases not matched to a gene: 12. This CDR3 spans 18 amino acids. CDR3: CASSELLTSGSIRNEQFF. The CDR3, as DNA: TGTGCCAGCAGTGAACTTTTGACTAGCGGGAGCATAAGGAATGAGCAGTTCTTC.

This clonotype was picked up a small number of times. The chain employs TRBV12-3 or TRBV12-4 and TRBJ1-1, with a tentative D call TRBD1 (5 bases). The length of the CDR3 is 15 residues. V dropped 3 bases and J dropped 0 bases, with 11 bases sitting between them. CDR3 sequence: CASSFPGRMNTEAFF. As DNA, the CDR3 is TGTGCCAGCAGTTTTCCAGGGCGGATGAACACTGAAGCTTTCTTT.

A few counts support this clonotype. The chain couples TRBV3-1 to TRBJ2-1; D tentatively fits TRBD1 or TRBD2 (5 bases each). The CDR3 runs to 16 residues. Trimming took 6 bases from V and 0 from J, leaving 15 bases between them. The germline V gene has CDR1 LGHDT and CDR2 YNNKEL (reference sequence). In nucleotides, the CDR3 is TGTGCCAGCAGAAGAGCGAGGGGAAGCTCCTACAATGAGCAGTTCTTC. Its translation is CASRRARGSSYNEQFF.

The table lists this clonotype with a few counts. The V call is TRBV20-1, the J call TRBJ2-7; D unclear. The CDR3 spans 12 residues. The germline CDR1 and CDR2 sequences are DFQATT and SNEGSKA (reference sequence). V lost 3 bases and J 1 base, leaving 7 bases between the germline ends. The CDR3 spells CSASGFSYEQYF. CDR3 DNA sequence: TGCAGTGCTAGCGGGTTTTCCTACGAGCAGTACTTC.

The chain is built from TRBV4-2 and TRBJ2-3; D may be TRBD1 (5 bases). Per the germline V gene, CDR1 is LGHNA and CDR2 is YNFKEQ. CDR3 size: 15 residues. V dropped 4 bases and J dropped 3 bases, with 14 bases sitting between them. In DNA, the CDR3 is TGTGCCAGCAGCCTTGGGGCGCCTGGGACAGATACGCAGTATTTT. Translating it yields CASSLGAPGTDTQYF.

The chain has TRBV5-1 and TRBJ2-2; tentatively, D is TRBD1 (5 bases). The CDR3 extends over 14 amino acids. Trimming took 5 bases from V and 4 from J, leaving 12 bases between them. Germline lookup yields CDR1 SGHRS and CDR2 YFSETQ. As DNA, the CDR3 is TGCGCCAGCAGACCAGGGTACTTCACCGGGGAGCTGTTTTTT. Amino acids: CASRPGYFTGELFF.